This entry lists 21 T cell receptor beta chains sequenced from one sample in a study of blood T cells in healthy people across ages (dated by TCRdb to between 2014 and 2017). The library was produced with 5' RACE. Sequenced using an Illumina HiSeq 2500. The second PCR ran for about 6 to 12 cycles and used a J-beta primer mix along with a sample-barcoded 5' primer. TCRdb reran the public reads through fastp at Q25 and MiXCR, keeping productive beta chains. Identical CDR3 proteins give one entry, which carries the most common genes and DNA. The sample records around 1,000,000 distinct CDR3 sequences, roughly a quarter of which are singletons. Approximately 0.71% of the sample belongs to the ten largest clones. The same sample was also studied in work on T cells of mothers and their children.

Source material: blood. The origin of the receptors is a girl aged 2-10 years in good health.

Note on this clonotype: One end of the junction does not line up with germline, which may come from a read error. The rearrangement joins TRBV7-7 to TRBJ2-2, with TRBD1 as a possible D gene (5 bases). The CDR3 loop spans 15 amino acids. Germline CDR1 is SSHAT and CDR2 is FNYEAQ (reference sequence). DNA of the CDR3: TGTGCTAGCAGCTTAGAAGAAGGGGATGGCGGGGAGCTGTTTTTT. It translates to CASSLEEGDGGELFF. Full variable domain (remainder filled in from reference TRBV7-7 and TRBJ2-2): GAGVSQSPRYKVTKRGQDVTLRCDPISSHATLYWYQQALGQGPEFLTYFNYEAQPDKSGLPSDRFSAERPEGSISTLTIQRTEQRDSAMYRCASSLEEGDGGELFFGEGSRLTVL.

The sample holds a few counts of this clonotype. Its ends do not fully match the called genes, so a read error is possible. The chain recombines TRBV7-3 with TRBJ2-4, with 8 bases that match TRBD2. CDR3 length equals 17 residues. CDR1 is SGHTA, CDR2 FQGTGA, per germline. DNA of the CDR3: TGTACCAGCAGCTTCCTCCGGGGGGGCGAGCCCAAAAACATTCAGTACTTC. This encodes CTSSFLRGGEPKNIQYF.

This chain connects TRBV7-3 to TRBJ2-3, with 9 bases aligning to TRBD2. Looked up from germline, CDR1 is SGHTA and CDR2 is FQGTGA. The ends lost 5 bases at V and 1 base at J; junction bases unmatched: 7. The CDR3 consists of 16 residues. The CDR3 is CASSKSGGTGTDTQYF. The CDR3 bases are TGTGCCAGCAGCAAAAGCGGGGGGACTGGCACAGATACGCAGTATTTT.

The chain recombines TRBV29-1 with TRBJ2-5; the match to TRBD2 covers 12 bases. This CDR3 has 14 residues. Germline loops: CDR1 SQVTM, CDR2 ANQGSEA. V lost 7 bases and J lost 7; bases outside the gene matches: 10. The CDR3 DNA sequence: TGCAGCGCTGAGGCGGGACTAGCGGGCGGGACCCAGTACTTC. This encodes CSAEAGLAGGTQYF.

The rearrangement links TRBV24-1 to TRBJ2-3; possible D gene TRBD1, 5 bases. Trimming left V 3 bases short and J 2 bases short, with 11 bases between. The CDR3 runs 15 residues. Germline CDR1 is KGHDR and CDR2 is SFDVKD. The CDR3 DNA is TGTGCCACCAGTGATGCTACAGGATTCACAGATACGCAGTATTTT. Its protein is CATSDATGFTDTQYF.

This clonotype was detected only a few times. The chain employs TRBV7-9 and TRBJ2-5, with 7 bases aligning to TRBD2. CDR3 length: 14 amino acids. Germline values: CDR1 SEHNR, CDR2 FQNEAQ (reference sequence). The ends lost 8 bases at V and 2 bases at J; junction bases unmatched: 8. The CDR3 here is CASLPGGPQETQYF. The CDR3 DNA reads as TGTGCCAGCCTCCCGGGAGGACCACAAGAGACCCAGTACTTC.

This chain uses TRBV7-9 with TRBJ1-4; D is ambiguous. Germline CDR1 reads SEHNR; CDR2 reads FQNEAQ (reference sequence). With 3 bases removed from V and 6 bases from J, the gap between germline ends came to 5 bases. CDR3 length equals 12 residues. The CDR3 coding sequence is TGTGCCAGCAGCTTCGTAGATGAAAAACTGTTTTTT. The encoded protein is CASSFVDEKLFF. Together with reference TRBV7-9 and TRBJ1-4, the CDR3 gives the full variable domain: DTGVSQNPRHKITKRGQNVTFRCDPISEHNRLYWYRQTLGQGPEFLTYFQNEAQLEKSRLLSDRFSAERPKGSFSTLEIQRTEQGDSAMYLCASSFVDEKLFFGSGTQLSVL.

The chain links TRBV23-1 to TRBJ1-2; tentatively, D is TRBD1 (6 bases). TRBV23-1 is classed as an ORF, of uncertain function. This CDR3 spans 15 amino acids. V was trimmed by 3 bases and J by 5 bases, leaving 16 bases between them. CDR3 nucleotide sequence: TGCGCCAGCAGTCAGGGTCCGGACAGAGTTTATGGCTACACCTTC. As protein: CASSQGPDRVYGYTF.

The V call is TRBV7-9, the J call TRBJ2-5; D might be TRBD1 (5 bases). Trimming removed 5 bases at V and 5 bases at J, with 12 bases between. Looked up from germline, CDR1 is SEHNR and CDR2 is FQNEAQ (reference sequence). This CDR3 region has 13 residues. This CDR3 reads CASSPIGAETQYF. CDR3 in DNA: TGTGCCAGCAGCCCCATAGGGGCGGAGACCCAGTACTTC.

This clonotype was detected a few times. V gene TRBV28 combines with J gene TRBJ2-1; 7 positions match TRBD1. This CDR3 is built from 15 residues. V lost 5 bases, J lost 4 bases, and 8 bases stayed unmatched. From germline, CDR1 is MDHEN and CDR2 SYDVKM. For the CDR3, the DNA is TGTGCCAGCAGTAATACAGGGGATGCATACAATGAGCAGTTCTTC. Its translation is CASSNTGDAYNEQFF.

V and J are TRBV11-2 and TRBJ2-5, with D unresolved. The tail of the sequence fits TRBJ2-7 better, so the J call may be wrong. Germline CDR1 reads SGHAT; CDR2 reads FQNNGV. This CDR3 is 17 amino acids long. The CDR3 DNA is TGTGCCAGCAGCTCATCAGACCACTGGACCCCTGATTACGAGCAGTACTTC. Its translation: CASSSSDHWTPDYEQYF.

V usage is TRBV20-1 and J usage is TRBJ1-3, with unresolved D. CDR1 is DFQATT and CDR2 is SNEGSKA in the germline V gene (reference sequence). V gave up 1 base and J gave up 0 bases, with 22 bases separating them. This CDR3 has 19 residues. This CDR3 is CSARASDFTIEISGNTIYF. As DNA, the CDR3 is TGCAGTGCTAGAGCGAGTGACTTTACGATTGAAATCTCTGGAAACACCATATATTTT.

This clonotype was counted a few times. The chain employs TRBV7-9 and TRBJ2-5; D remains ambiguous. The V and J ends lost 5 bases and 3 bases respectively, with 7 bases between them. CDR1 is SEHNR, CDR2 FQNEAQ, per germline (reference sequence). The CDR3 sequence is 12 residues long. CDR3 sequence: CASSGPEETQYF. CDR3 coding DNA: TGTGCCAGCAGCGGGCCCGAAGAGACCCAGTACTTC. The full variable domain, rest sourced from reference TRBV7-9 and TRBJ2-5, is DTGVSQNPRHKITKRGQNVTFRCDPISEHNRLYWYRQTLGQGPEFLTYFQNEAQLEKSRLLSDRFSAERPKGSFSTLEIQRTEQGDSAMYLCASSGPEETQYFGPGTRLLVL.

The rearrangement joins TRBV7-2 to TRBJ2-3; maybe TRBD2 (5 bases). CDR3 length: 16 residues. Trimming took 3 bases from V and 2 from J, leaving 15 bases between them. Germline CDR1 is SGHTA and CDR2 is FQGNSA. CDR3 DNA: TGTGCCAGCAGCTTGCATGGTGTGGGAGTCACAGATACGCAGTATTTT. This gives the protein CASSLHGVGVTDTQYF.

This clonotype appeared a few times. The chain carries TRBV20-1 and TRBJ2-5, with unresolved D. The last part of the DNA fits TRBJ2-1 better; the J call may be wrong. CDR3 size: 13 residues. CDR1 is DFQATT and CDR2 is SNEGSKA in the germline V gene (reference sequence). CDR3 sequence: CSARGRTVTEQFF. The CDR3, as DNA: TGCAGTGCTAGAGGACGGACGGTAACTGAGCAGTTCTTC.

This clonotype turned up a few times. The junction does not match germline at one end; this may be a read error. The gene calls are TRBV7-7 and TRBJ2-3, with 12 positions matching TRBD2. Germline loops: CDR1 SSHAT, CDR2 FNYEAQ (reference sequence). There are 17 residues in the CDR3. As DNA, the CDR3 is TGTGCTAGCAGCAACTCTAGCGGGGGGGCAAGCACAGATACGCAGTATTTT. It codes for CASSNSSGGASTDTQYF.

J is TRBJ2-1 and V is TRBV7-3; D ambiguous. The V end was cut by 6 bases, the J end by 0 bases, with 24 bases between. The CDR3 covers 19 residues. The germline V gene has CDR1 SGHTA and CDR2 FQGTGA. For the CDR3, the DNA is TGTGCCAGCAGTCCCACCCGTGTCCGCCGTAGGGACTCCTACAATGAGCAGTTCTTC. Its translation: CASSPTRVRRRDSYNEQFF.

The chain carries TRBV27 and TRBJ1-1; no clear D gene. The CDR3 length is 15 residues. Between the trimmed V and J ends, which lost 5 bases and 0 bases, there was a span of 13 bases. The germline V gene encodes CDR1 MNHEY and CDR2 SMNVEV (reference sequence). CDR3 amino acids: CASSLSAGMNTEAFF. CDR3 coding DNA: TGTGCCAGCAGTCTTTCTGCCGGCATGAACACTGAAGCTTTCTTT.

This chain uses TRBV2 with TRBJ2-3; D is unresolved. This CDR3 is built from 13 residues. The ends were cut back, 8 bases at V and 2 bases at J, with 11 bases in the middle. The germline gives CDR1 SNHLY, CDR2 FYNNEI. CDR3 loop: CASAMSVTDTQYF. CDR3 bases: TGTGCCAGCGCGATGTCGGTCACAGATACGCAGTATTTT.

The chain is built from TRBV19 and TRBJ2-5; the match to TRBD2 covers 12 bases. Matching the DNA end better, TRBJ2-1 makes the J call doubtful. Germline CDR1 and CDR2: LNHDA and SQIVND (reference sequence). CDR3 length: 14 amino acids. In DNA, the CDR3 is TGTGCCAGTAGTATCCTAGCGGGGGGGCATGAGCAGTTCTTC. The encoded protein is CASSILAGGHEQFF.

The chain joins TRBV2 to TRBJ2-7, with D possibly TRBD2 on 6 matching bases. The germline gives CDR1 SNHLY, CDR2 FYNNEI. The CDR3 sequence is 14 residues long. The ends were cut back, 8 bases at V and 2 bases at J, with 16 bases in the middle. This chain's CDR3 is CASAPGLLTYEQYF. CDR3 bases: TGTGCCAGCGCTCCGGGACTCCTTACCTACGAGCAGTACTTC. The variable domain in full, completed from reference TRBV2 and TRBJ2-7, reads EPEVTQTPSHQVTQMGQEVILRCVPISNHLYFYWYRQILGQKVEFLVSFYNNEISEKSEIFDDQFSVERPDGSNFTLKIRSTKLEDSAMYFCASAPGLLTYEQYFGPGTRLTVT.